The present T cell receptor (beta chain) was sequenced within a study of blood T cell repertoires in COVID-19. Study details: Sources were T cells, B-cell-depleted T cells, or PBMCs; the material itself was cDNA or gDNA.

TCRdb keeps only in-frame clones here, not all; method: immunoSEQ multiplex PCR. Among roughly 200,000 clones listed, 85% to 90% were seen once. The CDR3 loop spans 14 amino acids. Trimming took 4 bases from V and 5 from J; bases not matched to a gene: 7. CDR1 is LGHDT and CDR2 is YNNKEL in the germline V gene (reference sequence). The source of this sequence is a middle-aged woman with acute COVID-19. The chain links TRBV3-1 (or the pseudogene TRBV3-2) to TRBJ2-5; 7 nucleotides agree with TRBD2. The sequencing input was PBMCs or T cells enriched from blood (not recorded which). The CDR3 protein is CASSPGERDETQYF. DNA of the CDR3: TGTGCCAGCAGCCCCGGTGAGCGGGACGAGACCCAGTACTTC.